Sequencing of this T cell receptor (beta chain) was carried out in a study of T-cell reconstitution after alpha-beta-depleted transplantation in children. Broader study findings: Two months or so post-transplant, alpha-beta T cells reportedly derived from several hundred expanded graft clones.

To note about this clonotype: The antigen is undetermined.

Unique molecular identifiers were incorporated when the TCRbeta library was constructed. TCRdb re-analysed the PCR reads in MiXCR, keeping a single row per CDR3 protein. This sample has about 980,000 distinct CDR3 sequences, with around 30% found just once. V lost 6 bases and J lost 3, with 14 bases in between. The germline gives CDR1 KGHSH, CDR2 LQKENI. This CDR3 is built from 14 residues. The sample in question was PBMCs, mostly from graft donor cells, obtained 360 days after TCRalphabeta/CD19-depleted stem cell transplant. The chain recombines TRBV18 with TRBJ1-1; no clear D gene. This TCR derives from a boy in the first two years of life who had a stem cell transplant for SCID, so the T cells may come from the graft donor. The CDR3 sequence: CASSNNKGDTEAFF. CDR3 nucleotide sequence: TGTGCCAGCTCCAACAATAAGGGCGACACTGAAGCTTTCTTT.